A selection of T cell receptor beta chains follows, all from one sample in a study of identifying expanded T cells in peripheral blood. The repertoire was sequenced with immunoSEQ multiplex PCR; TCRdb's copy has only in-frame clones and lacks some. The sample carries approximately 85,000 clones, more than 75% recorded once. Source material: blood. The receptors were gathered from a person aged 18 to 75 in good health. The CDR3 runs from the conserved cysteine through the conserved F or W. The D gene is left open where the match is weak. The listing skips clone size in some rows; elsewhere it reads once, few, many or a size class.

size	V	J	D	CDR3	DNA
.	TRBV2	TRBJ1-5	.	CASSAGHPSDQPQHF	TGTGCCAGCAGCGCGGGACACCCGTCGGATCAGCCCCAGCATTTT
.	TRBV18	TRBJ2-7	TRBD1	CASSPPTGTYEQYF	TGTGCCAGCTCACCACCGACAGGGACCTACGAGCAGTACTTC
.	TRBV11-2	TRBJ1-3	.	CASSFGQGDTIYF	TGTGCCAGCAGCTTCGGACAAGGAGACACCATATATTTT
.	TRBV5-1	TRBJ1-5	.	CASSADSPNQPQHF	TGCGCCAGCAGCGCCGACAGCCCCAATCAGCCCCAGCATTTT
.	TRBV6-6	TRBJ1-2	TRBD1	CASSPDRGRFYGYTF	TGTGCCAGCAGCCCCGACAGGGGACGCTTCTATGGCTACACCTTC
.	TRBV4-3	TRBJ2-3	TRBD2	CASSLGGAEGTDTQYF	TGCGCCAGCAGCCTCGGGGGGGCCGAAGGCACAGATACGCAGTATTTT
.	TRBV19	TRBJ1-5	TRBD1	CASSTIHRGGNQPQHF	TGTGCCAGTAGTACCATCCACAGGGGCGGAAATCAGCCCCAGCATTTT
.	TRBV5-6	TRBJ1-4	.	CASSRTTTKGLTNEKLFF	TGTGCCAGCAGCCGAACAACGACAAAGGGGTTGACTAATGAAAAACTGTTTTTT
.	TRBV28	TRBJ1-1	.	CASSPIPPRATEAFF	TGTGCCAGCAGCCCAATACCTCCCAGGGCCACTGAAGCTTTCTTT
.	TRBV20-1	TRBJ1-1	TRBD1	CSAIGQAEAFF	TGCAGTGCTATAGGACAGGCCGAAGCTTTCTTT
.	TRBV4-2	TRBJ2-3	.	CASSQDLLAPGTDTQYF	TGTGCCAGCAGCCAAGATCTTCTAGCTCCTGGCACAGATACGCAGTATTTT
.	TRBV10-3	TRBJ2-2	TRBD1	CAISPGQAIGTGELFF	TGTGCCATCAGTCCCGGACAGGCCATTGGCACCGGGGAGCTGTTTTTT
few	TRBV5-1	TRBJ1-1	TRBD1	CASNPGQGALRTEAFF	TGCGCCAGCAACCCGGGACAGGGGGCCCTGAGGACTGAAGCTTTCTTT
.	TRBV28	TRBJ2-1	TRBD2	CASSGTSGGSSYNEQFF	TGTGCCAGCAGCGGGACTAGCGGGGGGAGCTCCTACAATGAGCAGTTCTTC
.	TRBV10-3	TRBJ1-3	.	CAISEVGGTSGNTIYF	TGTGCCATCAGTGAAGTAGGGGGGACCTCTGGAAACACCATATATTTT
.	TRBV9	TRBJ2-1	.	CASSLRAAYYNEQFF	TGTGCCAGCAGTCTCCGGGCCGCATACTACAATGAGCAGTTCTTC
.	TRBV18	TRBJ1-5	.	CASSPGHGGDQPQHF	TGTGCCAGCTCCCCCGGCCACGGAGGGGATCAGCCCCAGCATTTT
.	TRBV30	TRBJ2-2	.	CAWSVRVPGELFF	TGTGCCTGGAGTGTACGGGTCCCCGGGGAGCTGTTTTTT
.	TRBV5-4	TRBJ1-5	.	CASSARDSNQPQHF	TGTGCCAGCAGCGCCAGGGACAGCAATCAGCCCCAGCATTTT
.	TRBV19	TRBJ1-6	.	CASSIREVSLNSPLHF	TGTGCCAGTAGTATTCGGGAGGTCAGCCTAAATTCACCCCTCCACTTT
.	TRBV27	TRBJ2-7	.	CASSLSRYYEQYF	TGTGCCAGCAGTTTATCGCGCTACTACGAGCAGTACTTC
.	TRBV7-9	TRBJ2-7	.	CASSLYLGEQYF	TGTGCCAGCAGCTTGTACTTGGGCGAGCAGTACTTC
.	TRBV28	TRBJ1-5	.	CASSLGGSNQPQHF	TGTGCCAGCAGTTTAGGGGGGTCCAATCAGCCCCAGCATTTT
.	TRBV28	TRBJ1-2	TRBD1	CASSRPSRDRGLRGYTF	TGTGCCAGCAGCCGACCAAGCCGGGACAGGGGGCTTCGTGGCTACACCTTC
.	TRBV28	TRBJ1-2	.	CASSLGRVNYGYTF	TGTGCCAGCAGTTTGGGCAGGGTTAACTATGGCTACACCTTC
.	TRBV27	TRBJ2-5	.	CASSLRPLARGDLETQYF	TGTGCCAGCAGTTTACGGCCCCTAGCACGAGGTGATTTAGAGACCCAGTACTTC
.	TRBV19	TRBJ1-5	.	CASSAPRGASQPQHF	TGTGCCAGTAGTGCGCCCAGGGGAGCAAGTCAGCCCCAGCATTTT
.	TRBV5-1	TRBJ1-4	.	CASSLRAGPGELFF	TGCGCCAGCAGCTTGAGGGCGGGCCCAGGGGAACTGTTTTTT
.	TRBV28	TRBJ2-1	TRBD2	CASSPWRSGGKDEQFF	TGTGCCAGCAGCCCTTGGCGCAGCGGGGGAAAGGATGAGCAGTTCTTC
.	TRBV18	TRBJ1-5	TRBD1	CASSPLTGVGQPQHF	TGTGCCAGCTCACCCCTTACAGGGGTGGGCCAGCCCCAGCATTTT
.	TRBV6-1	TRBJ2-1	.	CASSDLQGSSSYNEQFF	TGTGCCAGCAGTGACCTCCAGGGGTCGAGCTCCTACAATGAGCAGTTCTTC
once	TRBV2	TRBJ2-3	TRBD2	CASRLSGGQGDTQYF	TGTGCCAGCAGACTCAGCGGGGGGCAGGGAGATACGCAGTATTTT
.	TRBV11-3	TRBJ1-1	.	CASSKTGGEAFF	TGTGCCAGCAGCAAAACGGGGGGTGAGGCTTTCTTT
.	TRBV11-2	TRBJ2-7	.	CASSLASGAGYEQYF	TGTGCCAGCAGCTTAGCTTCTGGGGCCGGCTACGAGCAGTACTTC
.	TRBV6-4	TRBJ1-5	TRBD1	CASSDSNRGIGQPQHF	TGTGCCAGCAGTGACTCGAACAGGGGTATAGGGCAGCCCCAGCATTTT
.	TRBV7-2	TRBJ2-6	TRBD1	CASSLRTGWEEANVLTF	TGTGCCAGCAGCCTGCGGACAGGGTGGGAAGAGGCCAACGTCCTGACTTTC
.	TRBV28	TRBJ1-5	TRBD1	CASSTTGVRGQPQHF	TGTGCCAGCAGTACCACAGGGGTCCGGGGTCAGCCCCAGCATTTT
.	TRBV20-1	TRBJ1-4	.	CSAVVREKLFF	TGCAGTGCGGTAGTACGGGAAAAACTGTTTTTT